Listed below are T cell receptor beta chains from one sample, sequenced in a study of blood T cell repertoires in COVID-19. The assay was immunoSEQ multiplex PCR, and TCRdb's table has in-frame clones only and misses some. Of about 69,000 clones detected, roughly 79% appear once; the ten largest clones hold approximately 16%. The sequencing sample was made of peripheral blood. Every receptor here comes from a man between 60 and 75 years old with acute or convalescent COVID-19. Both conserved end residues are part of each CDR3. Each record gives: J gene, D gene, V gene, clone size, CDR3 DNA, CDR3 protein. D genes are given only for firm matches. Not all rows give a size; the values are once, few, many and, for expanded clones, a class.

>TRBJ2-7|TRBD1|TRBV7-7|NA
TGTGCTAGCAGCATAAAGGACAGGGAAATCTACGAGCAGTACTTC
CASSIKDREIYEQYF
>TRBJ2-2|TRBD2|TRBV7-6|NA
TGTGCCAGCAGCTTATACTCTAGCGGGGGCAGCACCGGGGAGCTGTTTTTT
CASSLYSSGGSTGELFF
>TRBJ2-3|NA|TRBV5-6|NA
TGTGCCAGCAGCTTGTGGCAGGGGACAGATACGCAGTATTTT
CASSLWQGTDTQYF
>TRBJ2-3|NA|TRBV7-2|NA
TGTGCCAGCAGCTTACCGTTTACTCGGGGTCTCAGCACAGATACGCAGTATTTT
CASSLPFTRGLSTDTQYF
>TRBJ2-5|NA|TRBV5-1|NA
TGCGCCACCAGGGCCGGGAGAGAGACCCAGTACTTC
CATRAGRETQYF
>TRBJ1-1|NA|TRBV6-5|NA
TGTGCCAGCAGTCCTCGAGGTAACTCTGAAGCTTTCTTT
CASSPRGNSEAFF
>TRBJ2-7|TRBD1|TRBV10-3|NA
TGTGCCATCAGTGTAGAGGGGACAGGGGCCTACGAGCAGTACTTC
CAISVEGTGAYEQYF
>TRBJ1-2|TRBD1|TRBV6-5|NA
TGTGCCAGCAGTTACTCCGGGACAGGTGGAAATGGCTACACCTTC
CASSYSGTGGNGYTF
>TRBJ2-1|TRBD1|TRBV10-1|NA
TGCGCCAGCTCCCTGGGGGCAGGGGGACAGAGTGAGCAGTTCTTC
CASSLGAGGQSEQFF
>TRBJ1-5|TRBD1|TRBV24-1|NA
TGTGCCACCAGTCCCCGACAGGGAGATAGCAATCAGCCCCAGCATTTT
CATSPRQGDSNQPQHF
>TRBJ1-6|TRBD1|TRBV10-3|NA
TGTGCCATCGCCGGGACAGGGGATTCACCCCTCCACTTT
CAIAGTGDSPLHF
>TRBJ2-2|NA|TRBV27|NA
TGTGCCAGCAGTTTGGGGGCGGGGGCGGCGAACACCGGGGAGCTGTTTTTT
CASSLGAGAANTGELFF
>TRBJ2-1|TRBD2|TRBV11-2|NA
TGTGCCAGCAGCTTATTAGCGGGGGGTAGCTACAATGAGCAGTTCTTC
CASSLLAGGSYNEQFF
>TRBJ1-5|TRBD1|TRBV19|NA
TGTGCCAGTAGTAGGGGACAGGGGTATCAGCCCCAGCATTTT
CASSRGQGYQPQHF
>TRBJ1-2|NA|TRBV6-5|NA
TGTGCCAGCAGGGACAGCTCCTATGGCTACACCTTC
CASRDSSYGYTF
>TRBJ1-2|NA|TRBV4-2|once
TGTGCCAGCAGCCAAGGAGGCGGGGGCCTCCGAGGTAACTACTATGGCTACACCTTC
CASSQGGGGLRGNYYGYTF
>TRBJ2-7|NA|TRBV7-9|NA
TGTGCCAGCAACTTTCTCGGTGGCGGACACTCCTACGAGCAGTACTTC
CASNFLGGGHSYEQYF
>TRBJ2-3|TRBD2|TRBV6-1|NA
TGTGCCAGCAGTGAACGTTCCGGGGGGATCGACACAGATACGCAGTATTTT
CASSERSGGIDTDTQYF
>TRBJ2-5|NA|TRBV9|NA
TGTGCCAGCAGCGTAGGGTCAGTGGAGACCCAGTACTTC
CASSVGSVETQYF
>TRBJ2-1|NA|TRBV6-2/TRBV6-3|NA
TGTGCCAGCAGTAAGCAGGATCGCTCCTACAATGAGCAGTTCTTC
CASSKQDRSYNEQFF
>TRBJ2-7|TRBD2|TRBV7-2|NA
TGTGCCAGCAGCTTTACTAGCGGGGCTCTCCGAGGGGCCTACGAGCAGTACTTC
CASSFTSGALRGAYEQYF
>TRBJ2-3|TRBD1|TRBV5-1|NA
TGCGCCAGCAGCGCGACAGGGGGCACAGATACGCAGTATTTT
CASSATGGTDTQYF
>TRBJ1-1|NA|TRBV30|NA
TGTGCCTGGAGTGTACGCGGAGAGAACACTGAAGCTTTCTTT
CAWSVRGENTEAFF
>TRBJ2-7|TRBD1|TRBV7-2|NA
TGTGCCAGCAGCTCCAGCCTTACTAGGACAGGGGGACCCTACGAGCAGTACTTC
CASSSSLTRTGGPYEQYF
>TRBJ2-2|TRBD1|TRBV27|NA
TGTGCCAGCAGTTCCGACAGGGTCACCGGGGAGCTGTTTTTT
CASSSDRVTGELFF
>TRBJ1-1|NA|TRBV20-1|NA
TGCAGTGCTTCGGACGGGATCGGAGCTTTCTTT
CSASDGIGAFF
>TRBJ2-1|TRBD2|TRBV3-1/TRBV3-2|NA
TGTGCCAGCAGTCTAGCGGGGGGCGACAGCTCCTACAATGAGCAGTTCTTC
CASSLAGGDSSYNEQFF
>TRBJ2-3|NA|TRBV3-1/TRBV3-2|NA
TGTGCCAGAACATGGGGGGGCACCACAGATACGCAGTATTTT
CARTWGGTTDTQYF
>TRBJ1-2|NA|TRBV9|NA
TGTGCCAGCAGCGTAGAAGCCCAACAGAGTTATGGCTACACCTTC
CASSVEAQQSYGYTF
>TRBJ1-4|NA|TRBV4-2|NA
TGTGCCAGCAGCCAAGGGCAGGGGACCGCAACTAATGAAAAACTGTTTTTT
CASSQGQGTATNEKLFF
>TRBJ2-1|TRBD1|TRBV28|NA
TGTGCCAGCAGTTCCCCCGAGTTAGTAGCCGGGACAGCCTACAATGAGCAGTTCTTC
CASSSPELVAGTAYNEQFF
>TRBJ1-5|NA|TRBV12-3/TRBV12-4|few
TGTGCCAGCAGCCAGGGTAGCAATCAGCCCCAGCATTTT
CASSQGSNQPQHF
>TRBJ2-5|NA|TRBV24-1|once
TGTGCCACCAGTGACCCCGGCGAGGGCGGGCCAGAGACCCAGTACTTC
CATSDPGEGGPETQYF
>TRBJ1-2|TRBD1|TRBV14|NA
TGTGCCAGCAGCCTGGTTCCATACAGGGGGCAAGACTATGGCTACACCTTC
CASSLVPYRGQDYGYTF
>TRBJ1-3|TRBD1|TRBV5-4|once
TGTGCCAGCAGCATGGATAGCCCGGGACAGAACCTCGGAAACACCATATATTTT
CASSMDSPGQNLGNTIYF
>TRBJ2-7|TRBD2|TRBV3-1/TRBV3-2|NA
TGTGCCAGCAGCCAAGCCTCGGGGGGCTCCTACGAGCAGTACTTC
CASSQASGGSYEQYF
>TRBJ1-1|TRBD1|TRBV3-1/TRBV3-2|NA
TGTGCCAGCAGCCAACTGGGACAGGGGTACACTGAAGCTTTCTTT
CASSQLGQGYTEAFF
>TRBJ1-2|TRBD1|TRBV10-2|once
TGCGCCAGCAGCCCCTCGGCAGGGGGCTATGGCTACACCTTC
CASSPSAGGYGYTF
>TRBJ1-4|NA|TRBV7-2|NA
TGTGCCAGCAGCCCATACGGGGTTCCAACTAATGAAAAACTGTTTTTT
CASSPYGVPTNEKLFF
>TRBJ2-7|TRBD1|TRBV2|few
TGTGCCAGCGGATACAGGGGCTCCTACGAGCAGTACTTC
CASGYRGSYEQYF
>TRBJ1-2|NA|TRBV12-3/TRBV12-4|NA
TGTGCCAGCAGTCCCCAGGGTAGCTACACCTTC
CASSPQGSYTF
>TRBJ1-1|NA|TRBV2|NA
TGTGCCAGCAGGGAGGGACTGGTGAACACTGAAGCTTTCTTT
CASREGLVNTEAFF
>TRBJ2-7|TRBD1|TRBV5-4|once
TGTGCCAGCAGCTTTGGACAGGGGTCTCTCTACGAGCAGTACTTC
CASSFGQGSLYEQYF
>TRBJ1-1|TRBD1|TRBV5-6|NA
TGTGCCAGCAGCCCACTGACAGGGACGAACACTGAAGCTTTCTTT
CASSPLTGTNTEAFF
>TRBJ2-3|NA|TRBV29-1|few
TGCAGCGTTGATCGGAGCACAGATACGCAGTATTTT
CSVDRSTDTQYF
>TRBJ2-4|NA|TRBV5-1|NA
TGCGCCAGCAGCTTGGATATCTACGGAAACATTCAGTACTTC
CASSLDIYGNIQYF
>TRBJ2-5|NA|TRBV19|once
TGTGCCAGTACCAATGGGCCAGGGTCAGAGACCCAGTACTTC
CASTNGPGSETQYF
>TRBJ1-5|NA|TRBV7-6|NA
TGTGCCAGCAGCTTAGTACAGGGCGACTCTCGGCCCCAGCATTTT
CASSLVQGDSRPQHF
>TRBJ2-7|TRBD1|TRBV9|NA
TGTGCCAGCAGCCCTTCCCCGGGGCAGGGGGCCTACGAGCAGTACTTC
CASSPSPGQGAYEQYF
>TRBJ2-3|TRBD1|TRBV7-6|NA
TGTGCCAGCAGCTTAGTTTCCCGAGGGACAGGGCCCACAGATACGCAGTATTTT
CASSLVSRGTGPTDTQYF
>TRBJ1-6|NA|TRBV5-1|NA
TGCGCCAGCAGCTTCGCAGAAAATTCACCCCTCCACTTT
CASSFAENSPLHF
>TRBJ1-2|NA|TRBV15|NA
TGTGCCACCAGCAGAGAAAGTGGTGGGTTCGCAGGGCCTAACTATGGCTACACCTTC
CATSRESGGFAGPNYGYTF
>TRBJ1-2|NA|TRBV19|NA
TGTGCCAGTAGTGGAGGACCGGGACTCGCCGTCTATGGCTACACCTTC
CASSGGPGLAVYGYTF
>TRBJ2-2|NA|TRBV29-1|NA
TGCAGCGCCAGGGCAGTCGTGAACACCGGGGAGCTGTTTTTT
CSARAVVNTGELFF
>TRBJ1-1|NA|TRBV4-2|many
TGTGCCAGCAGCCTACAGGGTAACACTGAAGCTTTCTTT
CASSLQGNTEAFF
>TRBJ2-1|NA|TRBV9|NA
TGTGCCAGCACCCCGAGACAACCAGGCTCCTACAATGAGCAGTTCTTC
CASTPRQPGSYNEQFF
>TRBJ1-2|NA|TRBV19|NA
TGTGCCAGTAGTACTCCGGGACACGATAACTATGGCTACACCTTC
CASSTPGHDNYGYTF
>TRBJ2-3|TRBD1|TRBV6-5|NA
TGTGCCAGCAGCGACAGGGGACCCACAGATACGCAGTATTTT
CASSDRGPTDTQYF
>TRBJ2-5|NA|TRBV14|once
TGTGCCAGCAGCCCGTCGATGGAGCAGCAAAGGCTCCAGTACTTC
CASSPSMEQQRLQYF